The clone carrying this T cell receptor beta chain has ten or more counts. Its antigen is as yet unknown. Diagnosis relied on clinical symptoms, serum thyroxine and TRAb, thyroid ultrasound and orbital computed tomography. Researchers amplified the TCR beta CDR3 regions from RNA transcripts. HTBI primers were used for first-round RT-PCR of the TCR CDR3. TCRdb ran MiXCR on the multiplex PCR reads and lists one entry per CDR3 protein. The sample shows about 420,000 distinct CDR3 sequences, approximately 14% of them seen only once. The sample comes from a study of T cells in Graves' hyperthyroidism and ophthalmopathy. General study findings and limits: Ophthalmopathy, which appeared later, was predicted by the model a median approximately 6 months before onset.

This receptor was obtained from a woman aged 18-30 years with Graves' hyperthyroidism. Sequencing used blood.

The CDR3 DNA reads as TGTGCCATCAGTGCCCGACAGGGGGGGACTGAAGCTTTCTTT. Protein: CAISARQGGTEAFF. The rearrangement links TRBV10-3 to TRBJ1-1; 9 nucleotides line up with TRBD1. Trimming removed 4 bases from V and 5 bases from J; junction bases left unmatched: 5. Germline loops: CDR1 ENHRY, CDR2 SYGVKD. The CDR3 runs 14 residues.